The rows below give T cell receptor beta chains drawn from one sample of a study of shared clonotypes between healthy human individuals. The repertoire was sequenced with immunoSEQ multiplex PCR; TCRdb's copy has only in-frame clones and lacks some. The table includes approximately 1.9 million clones, 80% to 95% detected once. The sequenced sample consisted of naive CD8+ T cells from PBMCs. Receptor source: a man aged 18 to 30 in good health. Some clones in this sample may be carry-over from other donors' samples. The CDR3 runs from the conserved cysteine through the conserved F or W. The D gene is left open where the match is weak. Rows may omit the clone size; those that give it use once, few, many or a size class.

size	V	length	J	D	DNA	CDR3
.	TRBV19	12	TRBJ1-1	.	TGTGCCAGCATTGGGGGGAACACTGAAGCTTTCTTT	CASIGGNTEAFF
.	TRBV7-2	17	TRBJ2-1	TRBD2	TGTGCCAGCAGTTCCCCCGGGACTACCCTTAGGACATTTGAGCAGTTCTTC	CASSSPGTTLRTFEQFF
.	TRBV19	16	TRBJ1-1	.	TGTGCCAGTAGTATAGAATGGGGGCGGATGAACACTGAAGCTTTCTTT	CASSIEWGRMNTEAFF
.	TRBV9	16	TRBJ2-1	TRBD1	TGTGCCAGCAGCGCTGGGGACAGGGGGCCCTTCAATGAGCAGTTCTTC	CASSAGDRGPFNEQFF
.	TRBV7-9	15	TRBJ2-3	TRBD2	TGTGCCAGCAGCCCGCCGGGAGGAGGGCGGGATACGCAGTATTTT	CASSPPGGGRDTQYF
once	TRBV28	16	TRBJ1-1	.	TGTGCCAGCAGTTCCCGCGGACAGACCCTGAGAACTGAAGCTTTCTTT	CASSSRGQTLRTEAFF
once	TRBV5-6	13	TRBJ2-7	.	TGTGCCAGCAGCTTGGCCGGAATCCACGAGCAGTACTTC	CASSLAGIHEQYF
.	TRBV9	15	TRBJ2-3	.	TGTGCCAGCAGCGTAGGGCTCCAACTACCAGATACGCAGTATTTT	CASSVGLQLPDTQYF
.	TRBV2	15	TRBJ2-3	TRBD2	TGTGCCAGCAGCCGTACTAGCGCGAGTGCAGATACGCAGTATTTT	CASSRTSASADTQYF
.	TRBV4-1	15	TRBJ2-7	.	TGCGCCAGCAGCCAAGATACGGACTCCTCCTACGAGCAGTACTTC	CASSQDTDSSYEQYF
.	TRBV18	13	TRBJ2-7	.	TGTGCCAGCTCACCATTGGTCAACCACGAGCAGTACTTC	CASSPLVNHEQYF
.	TRBV5-1	15	TRBJ2-5	.	TGCGCCAGCAGCTTGGCCCCGGGAACCGAAGAGACCCAGTACTTC	CASSLAPGTEETQYF
once	TRBV15	14	TRBJ1-1	.	TGTGCCACCAGCGAACGGGGACGGGACACTGAAGCTTTCTTT	CATSERGRDTEAFF
.	TRBV28	16	TRBJ2-5	.	TGTGCCAGCAGTTTAGTTTCGGGACCCATGCGAGAGACCCAGTACTTC	CASSLVSGPMRETQYF
.	TRBV2	15	TRBJ2-7	TRBD1	TGTGCCAGCAGTGAACGGACAGGGAGCTCCTACGAGCAGTACTTC	CASSERTGSSYEQYF
.	TRBV19	14	TRBJ2-3	.	TGTGCCAGTAGTATTACGACGGGTGCGGATACGCAGTATTTT	CASSITTGADTQYF
.	TRBV25-1	14	TRBJ2-1	TRBD1	TGTGCCAGCAGTGAAACAGGGGTGTACAATGAGCAGTTCTTC	CASSETGVYNEQFF
.	TRBV21-1	15	TRBJ2-7	.	TGTGCCAGCAGCAGACTGGGACAGCCGGCTTTCGAGCAGTACTTC	CASSRLGQPAFEQYF
once	TRBV5-6	16	TRBJ1-4	.	TGTGCCAGCAGCTTGGAACGGGGACGCGGCCGAGAAAAACTGTTTTTT	CASSLERGRGREKLFF
.	TRBV27	14	TRBJ2-7	TRBD1	TGTGCCAGCAGTTCCCCGGGACAGGGTTACGAGCAGTACTTC	CASSSPGQGYEQYF
few	TRBV7-9	12	TRBJ1-1	.	TGTGCCAGCAGCTCCACCCTAAGGGAAGCTTTCTTT	CASSSTLREAFF
.	TRBV9	14	TRBJ1-2	TRBD1	TGTGCCAGCAGCGTACAGGACAGGGTGCATGGCTACACCTTC	CASSVQDRVHGYTF
.	TRBV7-9	14	TRBJ2-5	TRBD1	TGTGCCAGCAGCCTAAGGACAGGGGGCGAGACCCAGTACTTC	CASSLRTGGETQYF